Listed below are T cell receptor beta chains from one sample, sequenced in a study of shared clonotypes between healthy human individuals. Produced via immunoSEQ multiplex PCR; TCRdb's table is partial and in-frame only. The sample lists about 770,000 clones, around 77% seen once, with approximately 2% in the top ten. The sequenced sample was memory CD4+ T cells sorted from blood. Receptor source: a woman under 40 in good health. Both conserved end residues are part of each CDR3. The D gene is left open where the match is weak. For some rows the clone size is stated as once, few or many, or as a class when expanded; others skip it.

CDR3aa	CDR3nt	abundance	d_gene	j_gene	v_gene
CASQKDRGQETQYF	TGTGCCAGTCAAAAGGACAGGGGGCAAGAGACCCAGTACTTC	.	TRBD1	TRBJ2-5	TRBV19
CASRPLTGLGRKLFF	TGTGCCAGTAGGCCCTTGACAGGCTTAGGCCGAAAACTGTTTTTT	.	.	TRBJ1-4	TRBV19
CASSIQLAGQETQYF	TGCGCCAGCAGCATACAGCTAGCGGGGCAAGAGACCCAGTACTTC	once	TRBD2	TRBJ2-5	TRBV5-1
CASSYDSNTEAFF	TGTGCCAGCAGCTATGACAGCAACACTGAAGCTTTCTTT	.	.	TRBJ1-1	TRBV6-6
CASSEGWGTRNQPQHF	TGTGCCAGCAGTGAAGGGTGGGGCACCCGCAATCAGCCCCAGCATTTT	.	.	TRBJ1-5	TRBV2
CASSSGPRETQYF	TGTGCCAGCAGCTCCGGGCCTCGGGAGACCCAGTACTTC	.	.	TRBJ2-5	TRBV2
CASSLASGHYNEQFF	TGCGCCAGCAGCTTGGCGAGCGGGCACTACAATGAGCAGTTCTTC	.	.	TRBJ2-1	TRBV5-1
CASSSGQGVELFF	TGTGCCAGCAGCTCCGGACAGGGTGTTGAACTGTTTTTT	few	TRBD1	TRBJ1-4	TRBV7-8
CASIRTGGYEQYF	TGTGCCAGCATAAGGACAGGGGGCTACGAGCAGTACTTC	.	TRBD1	TRBJ2-7	TRBV6-1
CASRGPATSGNTIYF	TGTGCCAGCAGGGGTCCCGCGACTTCTGGAAACACCATATATTTT	once	.	TRBJ1-3	TRBV14
CASSYSQQGRLF	TGTGCCAGCAGTTACTCGCAACAGGGACGACTGTTT	.	.	TRBJ1-3	TRBV6-5
CASSPVGGEQYF	TGTGCCAGCTCCCCAGTAGGAGGGGAGCAGTACTTC	.	.	TRBJ2-7	TRBV18
CATADYPSDQPQHF	TGTGCCACAGCTGATTACCCTTCGGATCAGCCCCAGCATTTT	.	.	TRBJ1-5	TRBV5-5
CSVRQGQETQYF	TGCAGCGTCCGACAGGGTCAAGAGACCCAGTACTTC	.	TRBD1	TRBJ2-5	TRBV29-1
CASSPRTTDTQYF	TGTGCCAGCTCCCCCCGGACCACAGATACGCAGTATTTT	.	.	TRBJ2-3	TRBV18
CAIPLGGAGGPAAYEQYF	TGTGCCATCCCCCTCGGGGGAGCGGGAGGTCCGGCCGCCTACGAGCAGTACTTC	.	TRBD2	TRBJ2-7	TRBV2
CASSHPGQGVTEAFF	TGCGCCAGCAGCCACCCAGGACAGGGGGTTACTGAAGCTTTCTTT	.	TRBD1	TRBJ1-1	TRBV4-1
CASSRAAGQGYEQYF	TGTGCCAGCAGCCGAGCTGCGGGACAGGGCTACGAGCAGTACTTC	.	TRBD1	TRBJ2-7	TRBV5-4
CASRDAIEAFF	TGTGCCAGCAGGGACGCTATAGAAGCTTTCTTT	.	.	TRBJ1-1	TRBV28
CASSSRFNTEAFF	TGTGCCAGCAGTTCTAGATTTAACACTGAAGCTTTCTTT	.	.	TRBJ1-1	TRBV28